The clone carrying this T cell receptor beta chain showed up many times. Its cognate antigen is unknown. In building TCR beta libraries, iRepertoire HTBI primers were used together with Arm-PCR of CDR3 regions. TCRdb re-derived calls from the multiplex PCR reads in MiXCR, one entry per CDR3 protein. This repertoire shows some 340,000 distinct CDR3 sequences, approximately 25% found once; its top ten account for around 30%. Time point described: persistent/refractory GD, antithyroid drugs over 5 years with positive TRAb. TCR sequences were obtained from RNA taken from PBMCs. Patients were enrolled at an endocrinology department in Xi'an, China. This sample stems from a study of regulatory T cells in long-lasting Graves disease. Study as a whole: Persistent Graves' disease required over 5 years of antithyroid drugs and positive TSH receptor antibodies.

After removal of 3 bases from V and 0 bases from J, the junction contained 1 base not matched to a gene. The germline V gene has CDR1 SGHAT and CDR2 FQNNGV. There are 15 residues in the CDR3. Findings and limits, study-wide: Persistent patients shared more public clonotypes (under 3,000) than newly diagnosed patients (about 940). Persistent disease preferred TRBV28, TRBJ1-2 and TRBJ2-5.

V is TRBV11-2 and J is TRBJ2-7, with 11 bases fitting TRBD2. Sample: peripheral blood mononuclear cells (PBMCs), taken when the disease was refractory, from a patient treated with antithyroid drugs. The receptor was derived from a woman in her forties with Graves disease. CDR3 sequence (DNA): TGTGCCAGCAGCTTTACTAGCGGGAGCTCCTACGAGCAGTACTTC. Translation: CASSFTSGSSYEQYF.